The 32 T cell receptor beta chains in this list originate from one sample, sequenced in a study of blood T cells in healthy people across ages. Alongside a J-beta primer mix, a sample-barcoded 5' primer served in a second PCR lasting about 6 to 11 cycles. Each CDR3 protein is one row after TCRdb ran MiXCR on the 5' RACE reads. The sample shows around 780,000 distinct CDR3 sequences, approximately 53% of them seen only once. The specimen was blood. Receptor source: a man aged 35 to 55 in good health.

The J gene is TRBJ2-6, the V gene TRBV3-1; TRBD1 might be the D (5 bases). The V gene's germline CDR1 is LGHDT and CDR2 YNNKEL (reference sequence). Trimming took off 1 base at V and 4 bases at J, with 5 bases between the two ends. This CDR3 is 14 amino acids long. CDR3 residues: CASSQGQGANVLTF. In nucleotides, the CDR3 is TGTGCCAGCAGCCAAGGACAGGGGGCCAACGTCCTGACTTTC.

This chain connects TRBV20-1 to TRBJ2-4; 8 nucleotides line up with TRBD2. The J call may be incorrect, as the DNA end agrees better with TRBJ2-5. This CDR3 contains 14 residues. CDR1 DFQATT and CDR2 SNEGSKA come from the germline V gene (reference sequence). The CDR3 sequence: CSAAGGAFQETQYF. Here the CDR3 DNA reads TGCAGTGCAGCCGGGGGGGCCTTTCAAGAGACCCAGTACTTC.

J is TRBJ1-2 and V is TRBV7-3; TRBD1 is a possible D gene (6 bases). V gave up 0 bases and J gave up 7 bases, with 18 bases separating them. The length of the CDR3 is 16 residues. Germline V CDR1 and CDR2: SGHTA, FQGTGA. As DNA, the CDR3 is TGTGCCAGCAGCTTAACCCCAGGGGCCTATGTTGTTGGCTACACCTTC. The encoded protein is CASSLTPGAYVVGYTF.

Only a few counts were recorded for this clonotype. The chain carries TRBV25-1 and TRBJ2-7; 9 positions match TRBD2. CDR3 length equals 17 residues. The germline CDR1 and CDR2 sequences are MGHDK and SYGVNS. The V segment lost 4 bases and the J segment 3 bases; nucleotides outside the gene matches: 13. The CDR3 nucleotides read TGTGCCAGCAGTGCGCCCGGTATAGCGGGGGACCTCTACGAGCAGTACTTC. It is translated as CASSAPGIAGDLYEQYF.

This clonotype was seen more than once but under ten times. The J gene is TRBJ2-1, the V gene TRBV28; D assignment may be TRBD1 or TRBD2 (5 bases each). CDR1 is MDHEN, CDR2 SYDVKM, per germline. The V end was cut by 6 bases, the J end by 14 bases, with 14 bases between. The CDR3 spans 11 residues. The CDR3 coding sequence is TGTGCCAGCAGCTTCCGGGACGTCAAGTTCTTC. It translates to CASSFRDVKFF.

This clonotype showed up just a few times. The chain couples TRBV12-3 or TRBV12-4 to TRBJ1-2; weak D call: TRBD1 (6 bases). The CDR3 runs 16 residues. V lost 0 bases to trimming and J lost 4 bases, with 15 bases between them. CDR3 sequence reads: CASSLAAGAGVYGYTF. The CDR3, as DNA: TGTGCCAGCAGTTTAGCTGCTGGGGCAGGGGTCTATGGCTACACCTTC.

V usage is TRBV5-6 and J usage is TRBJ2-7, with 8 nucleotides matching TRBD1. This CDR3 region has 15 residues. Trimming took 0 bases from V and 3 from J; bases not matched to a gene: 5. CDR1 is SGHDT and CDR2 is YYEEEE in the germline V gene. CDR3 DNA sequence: TGTGCCAGCAGCTTGGGCGGGACAGGAGGCTACGAGCAGTACTTC. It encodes CASSLGGTGGYEQYF.

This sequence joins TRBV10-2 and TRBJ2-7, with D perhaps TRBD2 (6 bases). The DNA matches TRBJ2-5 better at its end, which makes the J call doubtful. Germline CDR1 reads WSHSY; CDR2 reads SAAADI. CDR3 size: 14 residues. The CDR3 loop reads CASSVAGRRETQYF. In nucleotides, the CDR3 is TGCGCCAGCAGTGTGGCGGGAAGGCGAGAGACCCAGTACTTC.

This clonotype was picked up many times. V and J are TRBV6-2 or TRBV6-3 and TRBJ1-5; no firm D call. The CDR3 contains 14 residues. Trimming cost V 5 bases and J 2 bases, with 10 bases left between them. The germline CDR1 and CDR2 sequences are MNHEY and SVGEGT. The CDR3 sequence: CASSHGLGNQPQHF. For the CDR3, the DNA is TGTGCCAGCAGTCACGGATTGGGCAATCAGCCCCAGCATTTT.

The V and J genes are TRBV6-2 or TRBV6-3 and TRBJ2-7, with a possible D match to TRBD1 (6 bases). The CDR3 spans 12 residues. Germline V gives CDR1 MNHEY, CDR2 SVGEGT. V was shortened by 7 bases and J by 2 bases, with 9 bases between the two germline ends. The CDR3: CASTGQPYEQYF. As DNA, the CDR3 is TGTGCCAGCACCGGACAGCCCTACGAGCAGTACTTC.

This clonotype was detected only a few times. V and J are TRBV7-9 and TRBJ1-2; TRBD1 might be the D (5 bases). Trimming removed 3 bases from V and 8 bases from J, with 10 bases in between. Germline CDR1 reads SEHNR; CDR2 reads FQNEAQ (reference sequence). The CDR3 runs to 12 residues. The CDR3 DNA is TGTGCCAGCAGCTTCCCGCAGGGCGGCTACACCTTC. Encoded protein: CASSFPQGGYTF. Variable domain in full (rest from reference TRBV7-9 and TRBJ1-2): DTGVSQNPRHKITKRGQNVTFRCDPISEHNRLYWYRQTLGQGPEFLTYFQNEAQLEKSRLLSDRFSAERPKGSFSTLEIQRTEQGDSAMYLCASSFPQGGYTFGSGTRLTVV.

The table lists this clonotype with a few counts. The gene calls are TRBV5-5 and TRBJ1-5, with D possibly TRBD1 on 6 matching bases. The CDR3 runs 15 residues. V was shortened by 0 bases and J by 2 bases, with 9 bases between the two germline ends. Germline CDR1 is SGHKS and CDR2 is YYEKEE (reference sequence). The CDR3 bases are TGTGCCAGCAGCTTGGATGCAGGGGGCAATCAGCCCCAGCATTTT. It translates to CASSLDAGGNQPQHF.

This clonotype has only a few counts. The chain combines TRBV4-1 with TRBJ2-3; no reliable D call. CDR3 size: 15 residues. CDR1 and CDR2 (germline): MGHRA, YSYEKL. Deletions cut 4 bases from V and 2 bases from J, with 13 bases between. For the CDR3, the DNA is TGCGCCAGCAGCCTAATCTCTGGCGCCACAGATACGCAGTATTTT. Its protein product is CASSLISGATDTQYF.

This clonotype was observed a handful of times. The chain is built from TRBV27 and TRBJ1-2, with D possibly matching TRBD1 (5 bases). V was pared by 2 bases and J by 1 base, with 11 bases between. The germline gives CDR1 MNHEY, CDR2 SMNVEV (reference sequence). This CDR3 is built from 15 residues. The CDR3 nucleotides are TGTGCCAGCAGTTTACCCGGGGGGATTAACTATGGCTACACCTTC. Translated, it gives CASSLPGGINYGYTF.

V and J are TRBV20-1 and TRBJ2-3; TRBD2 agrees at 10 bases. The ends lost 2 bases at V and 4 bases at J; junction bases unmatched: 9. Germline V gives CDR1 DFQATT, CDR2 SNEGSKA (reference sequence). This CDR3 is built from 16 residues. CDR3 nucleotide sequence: TGCAGTGCTAGAAATATAGCGGGAGGAGGGCCAGATACGCAGTATTTT. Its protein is CSARNIAGGGPDTQYF.

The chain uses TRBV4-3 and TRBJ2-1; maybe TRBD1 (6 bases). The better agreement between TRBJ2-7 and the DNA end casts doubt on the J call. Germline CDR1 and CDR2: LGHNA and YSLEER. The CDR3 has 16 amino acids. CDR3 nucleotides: TGCGCCAGCAGCCAAGAAAATAGGGACATCTACAATGAGCAGTACTTC. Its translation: CASSQENRDIYNEQYF.

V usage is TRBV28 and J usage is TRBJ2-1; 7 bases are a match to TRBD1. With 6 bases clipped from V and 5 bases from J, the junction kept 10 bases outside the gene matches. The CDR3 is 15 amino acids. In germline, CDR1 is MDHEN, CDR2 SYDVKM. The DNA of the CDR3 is TGTGCCAGCAGGAAGCGGACAGGAACCCACAATGAGCAGTTCTTC. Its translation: CASRKRTGTHNEQFF.

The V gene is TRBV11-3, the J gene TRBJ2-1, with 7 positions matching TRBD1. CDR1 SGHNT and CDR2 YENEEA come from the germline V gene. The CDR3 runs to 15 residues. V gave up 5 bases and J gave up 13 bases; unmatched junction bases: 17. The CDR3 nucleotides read TGTGCCAGCAGCGGTCCGGGACAGCTAAGCACCACCCAGTTCTTC. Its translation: CASSGPGQLSTTQFF.

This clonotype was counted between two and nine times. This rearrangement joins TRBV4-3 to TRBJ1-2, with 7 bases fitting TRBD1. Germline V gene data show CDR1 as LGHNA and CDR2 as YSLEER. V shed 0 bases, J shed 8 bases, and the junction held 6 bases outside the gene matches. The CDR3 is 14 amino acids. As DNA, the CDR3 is TGCGCCAGCAGCCAAGAAACAGGGGATGGAGGCTACACCTTC. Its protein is CASSQETGDGGYTF.

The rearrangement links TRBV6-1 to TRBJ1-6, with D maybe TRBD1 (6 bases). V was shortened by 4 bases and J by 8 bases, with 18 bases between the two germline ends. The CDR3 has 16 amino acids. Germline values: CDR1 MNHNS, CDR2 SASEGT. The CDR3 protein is CASSAIQGLKDSPLHF. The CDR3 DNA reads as TGTGCCAGCAGTGCGATCCAGGGGCTAAAGGATTCACCCCTCCACTTT.

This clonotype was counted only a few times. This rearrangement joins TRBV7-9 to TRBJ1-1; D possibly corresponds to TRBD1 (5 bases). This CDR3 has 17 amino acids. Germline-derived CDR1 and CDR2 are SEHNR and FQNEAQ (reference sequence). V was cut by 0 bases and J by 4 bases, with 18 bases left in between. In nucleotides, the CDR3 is TGTGCCAGCAGCTTAGCGGTATCTTCTTCGGGGGGCACTGAAGCTTTCTTT. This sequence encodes CASSLAVSSSGGTEAFF.

As DNA, the CDR3 is TGTGCCAGCAGTTTCACCGAGACAGGGATCCCCTTTTCCTACTCACCCCTCCACTTT. Protein product: CASSFTETGIPFSYSPLHF. The chain uses TRBV7-2 and TRBJ1-6; the match to TRBD1 covers 7 bases. The CDR3 has 19 amino acids. J was trimmed by 10 bases and V by 6 bases; bases with no gene match: 24. Germline CDR1 is SGHTA and CDR2 is FQGNSA.

CDR3 sequence reads: CSVGGGDQETQYF. For the CDR3, the DNA is TGCAGCGTTGGAGGCGGGGACCAAGAGACCCAGTACTTC. The chain combines TRBV29-1 with TRBJ2-5; D possibly corresponds to TRBD2 (6 bases). Between the trimmed V and J ends, which lost 4 bases and 0 bases, there was a span of 9 bases. CDR1 SQVTM and CDR2 ANQGSEA come from the germline V gene. The CDR3 consists of 13 residues.

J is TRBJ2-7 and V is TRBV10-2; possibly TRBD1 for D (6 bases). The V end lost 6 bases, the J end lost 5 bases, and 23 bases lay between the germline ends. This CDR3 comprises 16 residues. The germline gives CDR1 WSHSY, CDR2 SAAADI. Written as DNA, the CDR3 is TGCGCCAGCAGCAGGGGTGAGAGCGCCTCTCGGAACGAGCAGTACTTC. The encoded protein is CASSRGESASRNEQYF.

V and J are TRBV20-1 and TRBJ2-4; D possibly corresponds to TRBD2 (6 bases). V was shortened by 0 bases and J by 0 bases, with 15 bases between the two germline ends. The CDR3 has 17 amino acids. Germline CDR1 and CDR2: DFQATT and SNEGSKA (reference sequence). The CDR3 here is CSARDGRGDLAKNIQYF. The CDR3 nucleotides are TGCAGTGCTAGAGATGGGCGGGGCGACTTAGCCAAAAACATTCAGTACTTC.

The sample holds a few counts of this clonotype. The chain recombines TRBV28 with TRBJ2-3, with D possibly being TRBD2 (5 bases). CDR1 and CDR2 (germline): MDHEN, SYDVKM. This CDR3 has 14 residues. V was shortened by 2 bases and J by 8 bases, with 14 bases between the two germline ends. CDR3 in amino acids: CASSLQRPYATQYF. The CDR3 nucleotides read TGTGCCAGCAGTTTACAGCGGCCCTATGCTACGCAGTATTTT.

CDR3 DNA sequence: TGTGCCGGCCGTGGGGGGCTTGTCAAGATTGGGGCCGGGGAGCTGTTTTTT. Amino acid sequence: CAGRGGLVKIGAGELFF. The chain uses TRBV6-1 and TRBJ2-2; either TRBD1 or TRBD2 may fit D (6 bases each). Trimming removed 11 bases at V and 6 bases at J, with 28 bases between. CDR3 length: 17 residues. CDR1 MNHNS and CDR2 SASEGT come from the germline V gene.

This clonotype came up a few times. CDR3 sequence reads: CSAGKGGNIQYF. CDR3 DNA sequence: TGCAGTGCGGGAAAGGGAGGGAACATTCAGTACTTC. The gene calls are TRBV20-1 and TRBJ2-4; 7 bases map to TRBD2. Germline CDR1 reads DFQATT; CDR2 reads SNEGSKA (reference sequence). With V trimmed by 6 bases and J by 7 bases, 6 bases remained unmatched. CDR3 length equals 12 residues.

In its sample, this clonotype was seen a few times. The CDR3 protein is CATSGASGKDNEQFF. The DNA of the CDR3 is TGTGCCACCAGTGGGGCTAGCGGGAAAGACAATGAGCAGTTCTTC. The V call is TRBV24-1, the J call TRBJ2-1; 9 bases fit TRBD2. Germline CDR1 and CDR2: KGHDR and SFDVKD. The CDR3 covers 15 residues. V lost 5 bases to trimming and J lost 5 bases; unmatched junction nucleotides: 6.

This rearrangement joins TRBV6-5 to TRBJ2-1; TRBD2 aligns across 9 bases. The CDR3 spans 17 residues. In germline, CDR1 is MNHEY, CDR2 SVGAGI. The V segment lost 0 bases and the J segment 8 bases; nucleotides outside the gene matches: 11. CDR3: CASSYSLDSGSRDEQFF. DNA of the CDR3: TGTGCCAGCAGTTACTCGCTGGATAGCGGGAGTAGAGATGAGCAGTTCTTC.

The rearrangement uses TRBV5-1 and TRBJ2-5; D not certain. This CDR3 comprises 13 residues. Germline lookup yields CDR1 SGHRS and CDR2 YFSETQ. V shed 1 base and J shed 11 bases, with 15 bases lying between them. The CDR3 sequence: CASSLWGYNEQYF. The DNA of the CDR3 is TGCGCCAGCAGCTTGTGGGGTTACAATGAGCAGTACTTC.

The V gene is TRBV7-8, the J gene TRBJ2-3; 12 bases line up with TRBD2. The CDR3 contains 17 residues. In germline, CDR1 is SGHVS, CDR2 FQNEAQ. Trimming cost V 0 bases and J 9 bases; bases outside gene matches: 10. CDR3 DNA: TGTGCCAGCAGCTTAGCGCGGGCTAGCGGGGGGGCTAGCACGCAGTATTTT. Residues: CASSLARASGGASTQYF.